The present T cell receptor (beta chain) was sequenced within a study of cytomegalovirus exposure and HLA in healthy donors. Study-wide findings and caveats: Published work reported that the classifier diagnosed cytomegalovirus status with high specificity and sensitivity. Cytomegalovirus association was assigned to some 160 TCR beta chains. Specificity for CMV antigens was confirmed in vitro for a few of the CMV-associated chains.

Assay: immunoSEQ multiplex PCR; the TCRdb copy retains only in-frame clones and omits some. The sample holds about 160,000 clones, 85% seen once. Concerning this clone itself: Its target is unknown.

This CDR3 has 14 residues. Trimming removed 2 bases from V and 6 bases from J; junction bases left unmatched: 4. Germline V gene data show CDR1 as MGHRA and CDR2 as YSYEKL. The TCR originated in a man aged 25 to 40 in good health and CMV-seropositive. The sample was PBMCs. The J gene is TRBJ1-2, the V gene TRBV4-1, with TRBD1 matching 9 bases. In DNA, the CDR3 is TGCGCCAGCAGCCAACGGACAGGGGAGGATGGCTACACCTTC. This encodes CASSQRTGEDGYTF.